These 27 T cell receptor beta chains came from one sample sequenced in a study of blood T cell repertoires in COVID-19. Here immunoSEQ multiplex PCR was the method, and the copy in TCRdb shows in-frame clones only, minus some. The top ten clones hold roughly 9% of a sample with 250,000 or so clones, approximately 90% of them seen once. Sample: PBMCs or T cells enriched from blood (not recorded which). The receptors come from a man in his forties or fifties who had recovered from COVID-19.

CDR3 DNA sequence: TGTGCCAGCAGTTTATTCTCTGGCGGCGGACGAGGGGGTTCTGGGGCCAACGTCCTGACTTTC. This sequence encodes CASSLFSGGGRGGSGANVLTF. This chain links TRBV27 with TRBJ2-6; the D gene is possibly TRBD1 (6 bases). Trimming removed 1 base at V and 1 base at J, with 23 bases between. The CDR3 totals 21 residues. Germline CDR1 MNHEY, CDR2 SMNVEV (reference sequence).

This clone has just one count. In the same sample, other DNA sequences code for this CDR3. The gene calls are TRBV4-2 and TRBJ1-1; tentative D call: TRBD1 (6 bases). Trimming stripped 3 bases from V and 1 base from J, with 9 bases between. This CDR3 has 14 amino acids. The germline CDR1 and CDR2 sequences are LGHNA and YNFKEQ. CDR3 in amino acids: CASSHLTGNTEAFF. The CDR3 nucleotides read TGTGCCAGCAGCCACCTGACAGGGAACACTGAAGCTTTCTTT.

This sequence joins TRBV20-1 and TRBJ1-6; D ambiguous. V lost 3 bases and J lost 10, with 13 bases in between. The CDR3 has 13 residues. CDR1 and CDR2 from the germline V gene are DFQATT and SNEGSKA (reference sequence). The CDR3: CSASRRGWSPLHF. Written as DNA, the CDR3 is TGCAGTGCTAGTCGAAGAGGGTGGTCACCCCTCCACTTT.

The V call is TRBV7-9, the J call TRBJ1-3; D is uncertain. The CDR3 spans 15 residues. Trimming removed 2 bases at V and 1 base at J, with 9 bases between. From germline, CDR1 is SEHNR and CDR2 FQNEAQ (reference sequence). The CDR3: CASSLSSTSGNTIYF. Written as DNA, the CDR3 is TGTGCCAGCAGCTTATCGTCTACTTCTGGAAACACCATATATTTT.

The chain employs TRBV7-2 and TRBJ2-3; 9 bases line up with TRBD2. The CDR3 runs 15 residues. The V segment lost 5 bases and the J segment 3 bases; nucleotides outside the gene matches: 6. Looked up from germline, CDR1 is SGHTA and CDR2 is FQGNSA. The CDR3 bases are TGTGCCAGCAGCACTAGACTAGCGGTTACAGATACGCAGTATTTT. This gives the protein CASSTRLAVTDTQYF.

The CDR3 DNA is TGTGCTAGTGGTTTAAGTGAGGGGGTCTACAATGAGCAGTTCTTC. This sequence encodes CASGLSEGVYNEQFF. The gene calls are TRBV12-5 and TRBJ2-1; maybe TRBD1 (6 bases). The germline CDR1 and CDR2 sequences are LGHNT and FRNRAP. Trimming removed 3 bases from V and 3 bases from J, with 12 bases in between. This CDR3 region has 15 residues. The whole variable domain, remainder taken from reference TRBV12-5 and TRBJ2-1, is DARVTQTPRHKVTEMGQEVTMRCQPILGHNTVFWYRQTMMQGLELLAYFRNRAPLDDSGMPKDRFSAEMPDATLATLKIQPSEPRDSAVYFCASGLSEGVYNEQFFGPGTRLTVL.

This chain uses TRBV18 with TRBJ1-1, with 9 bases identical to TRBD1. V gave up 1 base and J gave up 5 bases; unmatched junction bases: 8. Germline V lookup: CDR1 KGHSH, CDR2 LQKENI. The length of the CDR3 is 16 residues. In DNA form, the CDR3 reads TGTGCCAGCTCACCACTCCGGGGACAGGGTGGGACTGAAGCTTTCTTT. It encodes CASSPLRGQGGTEAFF. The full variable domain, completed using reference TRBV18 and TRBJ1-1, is NAGVMQNPRHLVRRRGQEARLRCSPMKGHSHVYWYRQLPEEGLKFMVYLQKENIIDESGMPKERFSAEFPKEGPSILRIQQVVRGDSAAYFCASSPLRGQGGTEAFFGQGTRLTVV.

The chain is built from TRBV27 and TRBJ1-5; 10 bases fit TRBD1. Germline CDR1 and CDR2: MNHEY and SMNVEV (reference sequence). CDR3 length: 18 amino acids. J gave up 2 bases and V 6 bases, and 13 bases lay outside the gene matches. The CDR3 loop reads CASSPTRTGGLGNQPQHF. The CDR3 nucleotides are TGTGCCAGCAGCCCAACAAGGACAGGGGGTCTTGGCAATCAGCCCCAGCATTTT.

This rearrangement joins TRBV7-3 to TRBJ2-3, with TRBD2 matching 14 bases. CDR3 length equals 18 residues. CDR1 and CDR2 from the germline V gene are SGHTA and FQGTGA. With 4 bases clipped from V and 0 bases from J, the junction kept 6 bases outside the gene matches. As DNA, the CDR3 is TGTGCCAGCAGCTCCGGGACTAGCGGGAGACCTAGCACAGATACGCAGTATTTT. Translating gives CASSSGTSGRPSTDTQYF.

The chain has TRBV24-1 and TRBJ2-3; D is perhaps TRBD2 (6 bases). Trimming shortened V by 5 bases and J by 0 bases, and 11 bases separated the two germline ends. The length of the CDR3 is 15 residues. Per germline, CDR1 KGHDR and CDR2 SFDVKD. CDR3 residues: CATSVWRGSTDTQYF. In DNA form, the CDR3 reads TGTGCCACCAGTGTCTGGCGGGGTAGCACAGATACGCAGTATTTT.

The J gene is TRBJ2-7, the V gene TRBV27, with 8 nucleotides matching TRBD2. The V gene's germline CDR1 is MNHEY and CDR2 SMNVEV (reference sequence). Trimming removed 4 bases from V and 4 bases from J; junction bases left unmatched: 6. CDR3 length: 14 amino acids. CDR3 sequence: CASSYAGGRYEQYF. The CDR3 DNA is TGTGCCAGCAGTTATGCGGGAGGTCGGTACGAGCAGTACTTC.

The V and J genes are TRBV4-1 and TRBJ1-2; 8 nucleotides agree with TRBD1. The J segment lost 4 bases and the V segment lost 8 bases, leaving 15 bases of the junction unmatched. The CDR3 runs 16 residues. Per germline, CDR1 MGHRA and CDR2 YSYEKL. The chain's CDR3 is CASQPGGARVSYGYTF. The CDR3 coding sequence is TGCGCCAGCCAACCAGGGGGCGCAAGGGTATCCTATGGCTACACCTTC.

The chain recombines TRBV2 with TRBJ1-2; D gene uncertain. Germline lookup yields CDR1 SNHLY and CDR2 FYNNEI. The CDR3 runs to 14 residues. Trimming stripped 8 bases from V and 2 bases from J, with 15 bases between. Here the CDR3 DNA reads TGTGCCAGCTGGGCAGCGGGTTTAAACTATGGCTACACCTTC. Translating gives CASWAAGLNYGYTF. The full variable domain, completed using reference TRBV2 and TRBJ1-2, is EPEVTQTPSHQVTQMGQEVILRCVPISNHLYFYWYRQILGQKVEFLVSFYNNEISEKSEIFDDQFSVERPDGSNFTLKIRSTKLEDSAMYFCASWAAGLNYGYTFGSGTRLTVV.

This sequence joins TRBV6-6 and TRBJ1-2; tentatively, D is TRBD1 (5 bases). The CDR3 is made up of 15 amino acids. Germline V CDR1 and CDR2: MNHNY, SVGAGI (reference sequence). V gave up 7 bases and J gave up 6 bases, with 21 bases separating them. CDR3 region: CASNVGGWGVHGYTF. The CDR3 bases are TGTGCCAGCAATGTCGGGGGTTGGGGGGTCCATGGCTACACCTTC.

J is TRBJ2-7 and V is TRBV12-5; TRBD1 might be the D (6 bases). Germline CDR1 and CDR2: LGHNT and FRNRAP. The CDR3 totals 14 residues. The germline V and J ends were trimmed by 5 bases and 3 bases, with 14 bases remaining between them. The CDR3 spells CASGAPQGHYEQYF. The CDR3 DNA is TGTGCTAGTGGTGCCCCCCAGGGACACTACGAGCAGTACTTC.

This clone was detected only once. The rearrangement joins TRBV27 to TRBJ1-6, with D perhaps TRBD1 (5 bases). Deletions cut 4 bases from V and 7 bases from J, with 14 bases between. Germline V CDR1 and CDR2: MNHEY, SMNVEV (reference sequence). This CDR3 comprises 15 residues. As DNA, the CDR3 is TGTGCCAGCAGTTCAGGACAAATATGGAATTCACCCCTCCACTTT. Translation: CASSSGQIWNSPLHF.

The CDR3 DNA is TGTGCCAGCAGCCCACAGGCTTACTCCTACAATGAGCAGTTCTTC. This translates into CASSPQAYSYNEQFF. J is TRBJ2-1 and V is TRBV5-8; TRBD1 might be the D (5 bases). Germline CDR1 reads SGHTS; CDR2 reads YDEGEE. CDR3 size: 15 residues. V was clipped by 4 bases and J by 0 bases, with 11 bases between them. Full variable domain (missing parts from reference TRBV5-8 and TRBJ2-1): EAGVTQSPTHLIKTRGQQATLRCSPISGHTSVYWYQQALGLGLQFLLWYDEGEERNRGNFPPRFSGRQFPNYSSELNVNALELEDSALYLCASSPQAYSYNEQFFGPGTRLTVL.

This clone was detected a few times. As DNA, the CDR3 is TGTGCCAGCAGTAAGACGGTCCTAGCGTCACCCCTCCACTTT. It yields the protein CASSKTVLASPLHF. The chain uses TRBV6-5 and TRBJ1-6; D is undetermined. Germline CDR1 reads MNHEY; CDR2 reads SVGAGI. V shed 5 bases and J shed 10 bases, with 15 bases lying between them. The CDR3 runs 14 residues.

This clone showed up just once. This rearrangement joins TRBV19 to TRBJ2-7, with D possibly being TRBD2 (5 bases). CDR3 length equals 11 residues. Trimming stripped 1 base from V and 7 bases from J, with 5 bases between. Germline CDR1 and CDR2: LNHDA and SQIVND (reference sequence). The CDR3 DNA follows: TGTGCCAGTAGTATAGCGGGAGAGCAGTACTTC. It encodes CASSIAGEQYF.

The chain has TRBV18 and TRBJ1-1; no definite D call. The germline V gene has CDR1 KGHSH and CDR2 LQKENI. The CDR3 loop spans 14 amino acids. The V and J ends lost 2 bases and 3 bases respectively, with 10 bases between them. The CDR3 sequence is CASSPAPGDTEAFF. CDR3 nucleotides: TGTGCCAGCTCACCAGCCCCGGGAGACACTGAAGCTTTCTTT.

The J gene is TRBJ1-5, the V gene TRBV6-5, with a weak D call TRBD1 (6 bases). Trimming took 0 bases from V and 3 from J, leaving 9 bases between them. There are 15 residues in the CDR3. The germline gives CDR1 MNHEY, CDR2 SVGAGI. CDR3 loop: CASSYSRDNNQPQHF. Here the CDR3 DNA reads TGTGCCAGCAGTTACTCTCGGGACAACAATCAGCCCCAGCATTTT.

The CDR3 is CASSRQRENQPQHF. Here the CDR3 DNA reads TGTGCCAGCAGTAGGCAAAGGGAGAATCAGCCCCAGCATTTT. The chain is built from TRBV2 and TRBJ1-5; no clear D gene. The ends were cut back, 5 bases at V and 4 bases at J, with 12 bases in the middle. This CDR3 is built from 14 residues. The germline CDR1 and CDR2 sequences are SNHLY and FYNNEI.

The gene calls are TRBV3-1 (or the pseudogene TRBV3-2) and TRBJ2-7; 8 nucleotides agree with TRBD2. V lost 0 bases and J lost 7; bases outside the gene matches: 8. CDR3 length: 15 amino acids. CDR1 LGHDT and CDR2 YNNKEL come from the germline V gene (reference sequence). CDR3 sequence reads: CASSQDPAGAWEQYF. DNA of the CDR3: TGTGCCAGCAGCCAAGATCCAGCGGGGGCTTGGGAGCAGTACTTC.

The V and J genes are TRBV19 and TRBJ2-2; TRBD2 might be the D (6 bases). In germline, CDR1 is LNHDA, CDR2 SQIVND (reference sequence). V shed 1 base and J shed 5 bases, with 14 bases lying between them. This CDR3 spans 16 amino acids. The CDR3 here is CASSIGDRRGTGELFF. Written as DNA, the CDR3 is TGTGCCAGTAGTATAGGTGACCGCCGGGGGACCGGGGAGCTGTTTTTT.

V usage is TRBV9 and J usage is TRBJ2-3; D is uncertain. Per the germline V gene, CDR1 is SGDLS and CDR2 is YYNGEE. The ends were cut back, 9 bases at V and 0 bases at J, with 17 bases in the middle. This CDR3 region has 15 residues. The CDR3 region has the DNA TGTGCCACAAACCAAGGAGACTGGAGCACAGATACGCAGTATTTT. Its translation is CATNQGDWSTDTQYF.

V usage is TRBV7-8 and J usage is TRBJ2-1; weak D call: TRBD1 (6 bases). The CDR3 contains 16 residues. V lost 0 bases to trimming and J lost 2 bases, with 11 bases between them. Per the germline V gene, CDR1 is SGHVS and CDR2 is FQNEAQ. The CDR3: CASSLARWGPYNEQFF. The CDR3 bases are TGTGCCAGCAGCTTAGCGCGCTGGGGGCCCTACAATGAGCAGTTCTTC. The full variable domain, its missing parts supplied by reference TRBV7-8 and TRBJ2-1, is GAGVSQSPRYKVAKRGQDVALRCDPISGHVSLFWYQQALGQGPEFLTYFQNEAQLDKSGLPSDRFFAERPEGSVSTLKIQRTQQEDSAVYLCASSLARWGPYNEQFFGPGTRLTVL.

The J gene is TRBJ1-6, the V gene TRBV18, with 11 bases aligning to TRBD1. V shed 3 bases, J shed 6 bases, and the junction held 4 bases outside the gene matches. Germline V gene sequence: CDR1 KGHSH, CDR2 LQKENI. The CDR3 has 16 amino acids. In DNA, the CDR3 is TGTGCCAGCTCACCGGGACAGGGGGGTTCTAATTCACCCCTCCACTTT. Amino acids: CASSPGQGGSNSPLHF.